Detailed here is one TCR beta chain. Its target is unknown. Losses at the gene ends were 1 base for V and 9 bases for J; bases not matched to a gene: 19. This CDR3 comprises 19 residues. Germline-derived CDR1 and CDR2 are MGHRA and YSYEKL. The protocol was immunoSEQ multiplex PCR, while the TCRdb copy is restricted to in-frame clones and leaves out a portion. The table shows about 2.2 million clones, with around 93% occurring only once. The data are from a study of shared clonotypes between healthy human individuals. CD45RO-negative cells were positively selected for CCR7, leaving out terminally differentiated effector memory CD45RA+ cells. Overall study findings and caveats: All-four-donor shared clonotypes had higher generation probabilities than non-shared clonotypes did.

Sequencing was performed on naive CD8+ T cells from PBMCs. The clonotype comes from a man aged 18 to 29 in good health. Some clones in this sample may be carry-over from other donors' samples. The chain links TRBV4-1 to TRBJ2-1; TRBD2 aligns across 9 bases. The CDR3 sequence: CASSQAPGLGLARGGEQFF. CDR3 in DNA: TGCGCCAGCAGCCAAGCTCCGGGCCTCGGACTAGCGAGAGGGGGTGAGCAGTTCTTC.